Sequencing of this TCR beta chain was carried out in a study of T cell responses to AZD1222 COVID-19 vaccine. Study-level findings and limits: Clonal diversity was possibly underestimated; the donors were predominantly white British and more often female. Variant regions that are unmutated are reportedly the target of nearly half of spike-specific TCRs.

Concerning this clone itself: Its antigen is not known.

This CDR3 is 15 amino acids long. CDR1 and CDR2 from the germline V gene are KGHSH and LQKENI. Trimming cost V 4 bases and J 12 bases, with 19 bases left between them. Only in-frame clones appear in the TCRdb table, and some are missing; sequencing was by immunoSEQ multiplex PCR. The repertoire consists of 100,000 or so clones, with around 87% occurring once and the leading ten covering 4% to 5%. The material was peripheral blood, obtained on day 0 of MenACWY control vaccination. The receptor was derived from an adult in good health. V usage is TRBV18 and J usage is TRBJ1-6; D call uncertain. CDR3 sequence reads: CASSLKGPPEGPLHF. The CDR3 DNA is TGTGCCAGCTCACTTAAAGGACCGCCGGAGGGACCCCTCCACTTT.